Presented here are 30 T cell receptor beta chains from one specimen sequenced in a study of blood T cells in healthy people across ages. Primers used in a second PCR of roughly 6 to 12 cycles were a sample-barcoded 5' primer and a J-beta primer mix. TCRdb reprocessed the 5' RACE reads with MiXCR, giving one entry per CDR3 protein. The profile shows more than 450,000 distinct CDR3 sequences, about 29% of them singletons. These sequences were also reported in another study, on T cells of mothers and their children.

What was sequenced was blood. The receptors shown here come from a boy aged 2 to 10 in good health.

This clonotype came up a few times. V and J are TRBV3-1 and TRBJ2-7; D is possibly TRBD2 (6 bases). V was cut by 4 bases and J by 5 bases, with 12 bases left in between. Germline lookup yields CDR1 LGHDT and CDR2 YNNKEL (reference sequence). This CDR3 spans 13 amino acids. The CDR3 spells CASSRGLIHEQYF. The CDR3 nucleotides are TGTGCCAGCAGCCGGGGACTTATCCACGAGCAGTACTTC.

As for this clonotype: One end of the junction varies from germline; a read error may be responsible. The J gene is TRBJ2-5, the V gene TRBV9; 9 bases fit TRBD1. This CDR3 has 14 residues. Per germline, CDR1 SGDLS and CDR2 YYNGEE. The CDR3 reads CASSRDREGETRYF. For the CDR3, the DNA is TGTGCCAGCAGCAGGGACAGGGAAGGGGAGACCCGGTACTTC.

The CDR3 loop reads CSARDGLAGDNEQFF. CDR3 DNA sequence: TGCAGTGCTAGAGATGGACTAGCGGGAGACAATGAGCAGTTCTTC. V and J are TRBV20-1 and TRBJ2-1; 13 bases fit TRBD2. The CDR3 has 15 amino acids. Germline assignment: CDR1 DFQATT and CDR2 SNEGSKA (reference sequence). V shed 0 bases and J 5 bases; nucleotides not matched to a gene: 1.

This clonotype was counted only a few times. The J gene is TRBJ1-1, the V gene TRBV15; D may be TRBD1 (5 bases). The germline V and J ends were trimmed by 1 base and 6 bases, with 12 bases remaining between them. Germline loops: CDR1 LNHNV, CDR2 YYDKDF (reference sequence). The CDR3 extends over 14 amino acids. The CDR3 loop is CATSRVTKGAEAFF. The CDR3 region has the DNA TGTGCCACCAGCAGAGTAACAAAAGGGGCTGAAGCTTTCTTT.

Turning to this clonotype: A much larger clone differs by one base, so this may be a read error. The chain links TRBV10-2 to TRBJ2-5; 7 nucleotides match TRBD1. V gave up 4 bases and J gave up 4 bases; unmatched junction bases: 9. CDR1 is WSHSY and CDR2 is SAAADI in the germline V gene. The CDR3 has 15 amino acids. The CDR3 DNA reads as TGCGCCAGCAGTGCGGATAGCGAGGGGGCAGAGACCCAGTACTTC. It translates to CASSADSEGAETQYF.

This clonotype was detected a few times. This chain links TRBV11-2 with TRBJ2-7; a possible D gene is TRBD2 (5 bases). Germline V gene lookup returns CDR1 SGHAT and CDR2 FQNNGV. With 4 bases removed from V and 2 bases from J, the gap between germline ends came to 12 bases. This CDR3 contains 14 residues. The CDR3 here is CASSSLRGTYEQYF. Here the CDR3 DNA reads TGTGCCAGCAGCTCCCTCCGGGGTACCTACGAGCAGTACTTC. The entire variable domain, with the rest obtained from reference TRBV11-2 and TRBJ2-7, is as follows: EAGVAQSPRYKIIEKRQSVAFWCNPISGHATLYWYQQILGQGPKLLIQFQNNGVVDDSQLPKDRFSAERLKGVDSTLKIQPAKLEDSAVYLCASSSLRGTYEQYFGPGTRLTVT.

This chain connects TRBV10-3 to TRBJ2-5, with a tentative D call TRBD2 (5 bases). The DNA end is a closer match to TRBJ2-7, so the J assignment may be wrong. The CDR3 covers 12 residues. The germline V gene has CDR1 ENHRY and CDR2 SYGVKD. The DNA of the CDR3 is TGTGCCATCAGGGAGGACGGTTACGAGCAGTACTTC. It codes for CAIREDGYEQYF.

This clonotype was seen a few times. V usage is TRBV5-1 and J usage is TRBJ2-5; D is uncertain. From germline, CDR1 is SGHRS and CDR2 YFSETQ. The CDR3 has 12 residues. V lost 4 bases, J lost 7 bases, and 11 bases lay in between. The CDR3, as DNA: TGCGCCAGCAGCCCTGACTTCCGGACCCAGTACTTC. This codes for CASSPDFRTQYF.

This clonotype was observed a handful of times. Without the conserved terminal phenylalanine or tryptophan, this CDR3 likely stems from a read error. This chain connects TRBV19 to TRBJ1-1, with 7 bases lining up with TRBD1. The CDR3 spans 14 residues. Per germline, CDR1 LNHDA and CDR2 SQIVND (reference sequence). Trimming cost V 5 bases and J 0 bases; bases outside gene matches: 3. The CDR3 DNA is TGTGCCAGTAGTCGGGGACAGATGAACACTGAAGCTTTCTCT. Translation: CASSRGQMNTEAFS.

This clonotype has a handful of counts. The V call is TRBV11-2, the J call TRBJ2-5; 10 bases align to TRBD2. V was pared by 8 bases and J by 2 bases, with 2 bases of the junction left unmatched. Germline assignment: CDR1 SGHAT and CDR2 FQNNGV. The CDR3 has 13 residues. The CDR3 protein is CASGTSEQETQYF. For the CDR3, the DNA is TGTGCCAGCGGGACTAGCGAACAAGAGACCCAGTACTTC.

This clonotype was detected only a few times. The chain couples TRBV6-5 to TRBJ1-1, with D unresolved. Between the trimmed V and J ends, which lost 3 bases and 5 bases, there was a span of 4 bases. CDR1 is MNHEY, CDR2 SVGAGI, per germline. The CDR3 has 11 residues. The CDR3 is CASSYETEAFF. DNA of the CDR3: TGTGCCAGCAGTTATGAAACTGAAGCTTTCTTT.

The rearrangement links TRBV29-1 to TRBJ1-4, with D possibly being TRBD1 (5 bases). The CDR3 has 14 amino acids. CDR1 and CDR2 (germline): SQVTM, ANQGSEA. Deletions cut 1 base from V and 5 bases from J, with 11 bases between. CDR3 residues: CSVEGQNENEKLFF. The CDR3 DNA is TGCAGCGTTGAAGGACAGAATGAAAATGAAAAACTGTTTTTT.

The genes are TRBV5-5 and TRBJ2-7; D gene ambiguous. V was trimmed by 1 base and J by 3 bases, leaving 14 bases between them. Germline CDR1 SGHKS, CDR2 YYEKEE (reference sequence). The CDR3 sequence is 15 residues long. CDR3: CASSLLQERDYEQYF. CDR3 sequence (DNA): TGTGCCAGCAGCTTGCTCCAGGAGAGAGACTACGAGCAGTACTTC.

This clonotype was seen just once. The V call is TRBV7-8, the J call TRBJ2-7, with D possibly being TRBD1 (6 bases). Trimming pared 2 bases from V and 0 bases from J, leaving 14 bases between. The germline V gene has CDR1 SGHVS and CDR2 FQNEAQ. CDR3 length equals 16 residues. DNA for the CDR3: TGTGCCAGCAGCTTACGGACAGCCACTGACTCCTACGAGCAGTACTTC. It yields the protein CASSLRTATDSYEQYF.

The chain recombines TRBV27 with TRBJ1-2; perhaps TRBD1 as D (6 bases). Germline CDR1 reads MNHEY; CDR2 reads SMNVEV (reference sequence). CDR3 length equals 13 residues. V lost 4 bases and J lost 8, with 14 bases in between. The DNA for the CDR3 is TGTGCCAGCAGTTCGGGGGCTCTAGGGGGCTACACCTTC. Translated: CASSSGALGGYTF.

This clonotype appeared once. The rearrangement links TRBV5-4 to TRBJ2-1, with 13 bases that match TRBD2. V trimming: 4 bases; J trimming: 2 bases; junction bases outside the gene matches: 0. Germline V gene data show CDR1 as SGHNT and CDR2 as YYREEE (reference sequence). The CDR3 sequence is 15 residues long. CDR3 residues: CASSGTSGTYNEQFF. The CDR3 DNA reads TGTGCCAGCAGCGGGACTAGCGGGACCTACAATGAGCAGTTCTTC.

The chain carries TRBV7-6 and TRBJ1-6; 8 positions match TRBD1. Per the germline V gene, CDR1 is SGHVS and CDR2 is FNYEAQ. There are 14 residues in the CDR3. V was clipped by 3 bases and J by 7 bases; unmatched bases: 2. The CDR3 spells CASSLSGGNSPLHF. CDR3 in DNA: TGTGCCAGCAGCTTGTCAGGGGGCAATTCACCCCTCCACTTT.

V and J are TRBV14 and TRBJ2-3; tentative D call: TRBD2 (6 bases). Germline V lookup: CDR1 SGHDN, CDR2 FVKESK. Trimming took off 4 bases at V and 6 bases at J, with 14 bases between the two ends. There are 14 residues in the CDR3. CDR3 DNA: TGTGCCAGCAGCCTCACGCCAAGCGGGGATACGCAGTATTTT. Encoded protein: CASSLTPSGDTQYF.

This clonotype has a handful of counts. V is TRBV20-1 and J is TRBJ1-4, with 7 bases identical to TRBD1. The CDR3 is 13 amino acids. The ends lost 6 bases at V and 9 bases at J; junction bases unmatched: 10. Germline CDR1 is DFQATT and CDR2 is SNEGSKA (reference sequence). Here the CDR3 reads CSAPGQETKKLFF. CDR3 DNA: TGCAGTGCCCCTGGACAGGAGACAAAAAAACTGTTTTTT.

Only a few counts were recorded for this clonotype. The chain recombines TRBV12-3 or TRBV12-4 with TRBJ2-4, with TRBD2 matching 8 bases. V lost 7 bases, J lost 2 bases, and 10 bases stayed unmatched. The CDR3 is made up of 16 amino acids. CDR3 sequence (DNA): TGTGCCAGCAACTCCCGGGGGGGGTTTACCAAAAACATTCAGTACTTC. Its protein is CASNSRGGFTKNIQYF.

The chain links TRBV6-1 to TRBJ2-1; 11 bases map to TRBD2. Losses at the gene ends were 4 bases for V and 5 bases for J; bases not matched to a gene: 22. Germline values: CDR1 MNHNS, CDR2 SASEGT. This CDR3 has 21 amino acids. CDR3 nucleotide sequence: TGTGCCAGCAGTGGAAGGCTTCAGGGCAGCTCTGGGACTAGCGGTAACAATGAGCAGTTCTTC. The encoded protein is CASSGRLQGSSGTSGNNEQFF.

The V gene is TRBV20-1, the J gene TRBJ2-3, with D tentatively TRBD1 or TRBD2 (5 bases each). This CDR3 has 17 amino acids. Germline lookup yields CDR1 DFQATT and CDR2 SNEGSKA (reference sequence). Between the trimmed V and J ends, which lost 5 bases and 6 bases, there was a span of 27 bases. The CDR3 region has the DNA TGCAGTGCTCAGATGGAAGGAGGACACCGAACAAGGGATACGCAGTATTTT. It encodes CSAQMEGGHRTRDTQYF.

The chain uses TRBV20-1 and TRBJ2-1; D gene ambiguous. The CDR3 has 12 amino acids. Per germline, CDR1 DFQATT and CDR2 SNEGSKA (reference sequence). V lost 6 bases, J lost 9 bases, and 15 bases lay in between. CDR3 DNA: TGCAGTGCCGAATTGGGGATAGGTGAGCAGTTCTTC. Residues: CSAELGIGEQFF.

The chain recombines TRBV6-2 or TRBV6-3 with TRBJ2-7; D gene unclear. Between the trimmed V and J ends, which lost 4 bases and 0 bases, there was a span of 7 bases. CDR3 length: 13 amino acids. Germline V gene lookup returns CDR1 MNHEY and CDR2 SVGEGT. CDR3 in amino acids: CASSSADSYEQYF. As DNA, the CDR3 is TGTGCCAGCAGTTCCGCAGACTCCTACGAGCAGTACTTC.

The chain couples TRBV6-6 to TRBJ2-5; 9 nucleotides match TRBD1. Germline CDR1 and CDR2: MNHNY and SVGAGI (reference sequence). This CDR3 has 15 residues. V trimming: 2 bases; J trimming: 6 bases; junction bases outside the gene matches: 7. CDR3 in DNA: TGTGCCAGCAGTTACCGACAGGGGGGAAGAAAGACCCAGTACTTC. It specifies CASSYRQGGRKTQYF.

The chain joins TRBV10-3 to TRBJ2-3; 7 nucleotides align to TRBD1. Germline assignment: CDR1 ENHRY and CDR2 SYGVKD. The CDR3 loop spans 15 amino acids. The junction had 8 bases not matched to a gene; V was cut back by 6 bases and J by 2 bases. CDR3 amino acids: CAIRRQGFLTDTQYF. The CDR3 nucleotides read TGTGCCATCAGGAGACAGGGATTTCTCACAGATACGCAGTATTTT.

The chain recombines TRBV29-1 with TRBJ2-7, with D tentatively TRBD1 or TRBD2 (6 bases each). Trimming shortened V by 7 bases and J by 3 bases, and 13 bases separated the two germline ends. The CDR3 is made up of 12 amino acids. Germline V gene data show CDR1 as SQVTM and CDR2 as ANQGSEA. The CDR3 loop is CSAHGGSYEQYF. The CDR3 coding sequence is TGCAGCGCTCACGGGGGCAGCTACGAGCAGTACTTC.

V usage is TRBV20-1 and J usage is TRBJ2-5; D is possibly TRBD2 (6 bases). The V end was cut by 3 bases, the J end by 1 base, with 12 bases between. CDR1 is DFQATT and CDR2 is SNEGSKA in the germline V gene (reference sequence). The CDR3 contains 14 residues. The CDR3 loop is CSASRGNRQETQYF. CDR3 DNA sequence: TGCAGTGCTAGTCGCGGGAACCGCCAAGAGACCCAGTACTTC.

This chain uses TRBV21-1 with TRBJ1-1; the table's TRBD1 call for D was not verified on the DNA. TRBV21-1 is an annotated pseudogene. This CDR3 region has 14 residues. The CDR3 bases are TGTGCCAGCAGCAGTTGTCAGGGGAACACTGAAGCTTTCTTT. This codes for CASSSCQGNTEAFF.

This chain uses TRBV15 with TRBJ1-5; D unresolved. This CDR3 has 16 residues. Trimming pared 7 bases from V and 5 bases from J, leaving 21 bases between. The germline CDR1 and CDR2 sequences are LNHNV and YYDKDF (reference sequence). CDR3 residues: CATKGEMESPDQPQHF. CDR3 DNA: TGTGCCACCAAGGGAGAAATGGAAAGCCCCGATCAGCCCCAGCATTTT.